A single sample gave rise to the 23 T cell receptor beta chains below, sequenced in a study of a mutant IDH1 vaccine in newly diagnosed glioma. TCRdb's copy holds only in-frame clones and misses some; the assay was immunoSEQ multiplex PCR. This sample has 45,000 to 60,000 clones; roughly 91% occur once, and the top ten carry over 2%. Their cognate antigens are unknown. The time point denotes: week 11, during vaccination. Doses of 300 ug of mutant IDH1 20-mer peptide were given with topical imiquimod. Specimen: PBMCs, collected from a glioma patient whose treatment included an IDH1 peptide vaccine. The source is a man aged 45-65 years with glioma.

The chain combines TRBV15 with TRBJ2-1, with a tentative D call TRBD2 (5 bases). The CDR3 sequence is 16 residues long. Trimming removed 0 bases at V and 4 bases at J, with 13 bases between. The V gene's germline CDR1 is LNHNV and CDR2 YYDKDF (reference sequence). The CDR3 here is CATSRDRRTGYNEQFF. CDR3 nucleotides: TGTGCCACCAGCAGAGATCGCCGGACGGGATACAATGAGCAGTTCTTC.

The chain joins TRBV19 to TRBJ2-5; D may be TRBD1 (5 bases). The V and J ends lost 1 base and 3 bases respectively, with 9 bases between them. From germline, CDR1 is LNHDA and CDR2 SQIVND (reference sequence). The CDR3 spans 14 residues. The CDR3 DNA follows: TGTGCCAGTAGTATAGCAGCAGGGAAAGAGACCCAGTACTTC. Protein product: CASSIAAGKETQYF.

The chain's CDR3 is CASSARPGQTYEQYF. The CDR3 DNA follows: TGTGCCAGCAGCGCCCGACCGGGACAGACCTACGAGCAGTACTTC. The chain combines TRBV9 with TRBJ2-7, with TRBD1 matching over 7 bases. This CDR3 comprises 15 residues. CDR1 is SGDLS and CDR2 is YYNGEE in the germline V gene. V gave up 3 bases and J gave up 2 bases; unmatched junction bases: 8.

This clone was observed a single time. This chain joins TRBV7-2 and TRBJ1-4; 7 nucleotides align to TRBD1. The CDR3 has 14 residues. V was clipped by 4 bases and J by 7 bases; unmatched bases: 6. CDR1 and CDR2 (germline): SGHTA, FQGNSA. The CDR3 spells CASSSNRGGEKLFF. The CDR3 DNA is TGTGCCAGCAGCTCTAACAGGGGAGGTGAAAAACTGTTTTTT.

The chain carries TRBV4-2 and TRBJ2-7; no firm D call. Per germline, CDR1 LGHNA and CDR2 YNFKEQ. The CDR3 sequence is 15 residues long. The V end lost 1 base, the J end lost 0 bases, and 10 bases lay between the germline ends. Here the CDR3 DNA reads TGTGCCAGCAGCCAAGTCTCACTGAGCTCCTACGAGCAGTACTTC. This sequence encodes CASSQVSLSSYEQYF.

CDR3 sequence: CATRNGLAGLYEQYF. CDR3 sequence (DNA): TGTGCCACCCGAAACGGACTAGCGGGGCTATACGAGCAGTACTTC. The rearrangement joins TRBV6-5 to TRBJ2-7; 12 nucleotides align to TRBD2. V lost 10 bases and J lost 4; bases outside the gene matches: 11. The CDR3 sequence is 15 residues long. Germline CDR1 MNHEY, CDR2 SVGAGI.

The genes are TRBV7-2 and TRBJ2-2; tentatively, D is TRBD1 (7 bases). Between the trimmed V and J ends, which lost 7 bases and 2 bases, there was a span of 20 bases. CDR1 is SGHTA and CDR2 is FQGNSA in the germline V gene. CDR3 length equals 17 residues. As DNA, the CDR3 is TGTGCCAGCACCTTCTTCCGACAGGGACTCAACACCGGGGAGCTGTTTTTT. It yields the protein CASTFFRQGLNTGELFF.

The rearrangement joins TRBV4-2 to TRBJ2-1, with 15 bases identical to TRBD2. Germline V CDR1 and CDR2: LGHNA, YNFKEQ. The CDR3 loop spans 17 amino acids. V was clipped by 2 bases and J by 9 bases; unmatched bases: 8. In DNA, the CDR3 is TGTGCCAGCAGCCAACCGGGACTAGCGGGGGGAGGGGGTGAGCAGTTCTTC. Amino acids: CASSQPGLAGGGGEQFF.

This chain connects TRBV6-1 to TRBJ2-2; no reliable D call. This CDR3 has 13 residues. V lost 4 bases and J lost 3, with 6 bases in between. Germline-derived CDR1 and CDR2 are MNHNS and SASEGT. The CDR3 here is CASSGVYTGELFF. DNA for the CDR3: TGTGCCAGCAGTGGAGTTTACACCGGGGAGCTGTTTTTT.

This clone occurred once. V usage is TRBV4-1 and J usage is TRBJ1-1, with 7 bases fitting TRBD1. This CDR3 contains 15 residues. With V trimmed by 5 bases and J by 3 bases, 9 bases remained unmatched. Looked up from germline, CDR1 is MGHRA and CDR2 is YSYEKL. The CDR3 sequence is CASSTTGTRDTEAFF. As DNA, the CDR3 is TGCGCCAGCAGCACGACAGGGACGAGGGACACTGAAGCTTTCTTT.

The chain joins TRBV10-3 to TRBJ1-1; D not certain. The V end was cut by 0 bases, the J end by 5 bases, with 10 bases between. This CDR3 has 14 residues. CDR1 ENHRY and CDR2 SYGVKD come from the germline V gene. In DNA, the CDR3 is TGTGCCATCAGTGAGTCGACGGCGTTTACTGAAGCTTTCTTT. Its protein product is CAISESTAFTEAFF.

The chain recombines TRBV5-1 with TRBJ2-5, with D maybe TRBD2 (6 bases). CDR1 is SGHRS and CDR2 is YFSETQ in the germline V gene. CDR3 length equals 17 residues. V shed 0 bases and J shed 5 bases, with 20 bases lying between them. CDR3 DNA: TGCGCCAGCAGCTTGGCCTTATCAGGGTCAGGGAGGGAGACCCAGTACTTC. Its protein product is CASSLALSGSGRETQYF. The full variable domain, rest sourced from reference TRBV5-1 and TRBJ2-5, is KAGVTQTPRYLIKTRGQQVTLSCSPISGHRSVSWYQQTPGQGLQFLFEYFSETQRNKGNFPGRFSGRQFSNSRSEMNVSTLELGDSALYLCASSLALSGSGRETQYFGPGTRLLVL.

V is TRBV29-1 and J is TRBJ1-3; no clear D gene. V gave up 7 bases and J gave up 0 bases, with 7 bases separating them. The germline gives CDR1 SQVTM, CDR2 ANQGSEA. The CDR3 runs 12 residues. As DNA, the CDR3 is TGCAGCGGAAGGAACTCTGGAAACACCATATATTTT. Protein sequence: CSGRNSGNTIYF. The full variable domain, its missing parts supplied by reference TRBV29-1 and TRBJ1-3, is SAVISQKPSRDICQRGTSLTIQCQVDSQVTMMFWYRQQPGQSLTLIATANQGSEATYESGFVIDKFPISRPNLTFSTLTVSNMSPEDSSIYLCSGRNSGNTIYFGEGSWLTVV.

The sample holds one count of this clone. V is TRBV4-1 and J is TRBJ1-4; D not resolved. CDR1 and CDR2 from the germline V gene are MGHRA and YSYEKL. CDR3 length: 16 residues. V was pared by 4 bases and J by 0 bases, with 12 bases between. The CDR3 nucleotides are TGCGCCAGCAGCCCCCCAAGGTCTGCAACTAATGAAAAACTGTTTTTT. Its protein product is CASSPPRSATNEKLFF.

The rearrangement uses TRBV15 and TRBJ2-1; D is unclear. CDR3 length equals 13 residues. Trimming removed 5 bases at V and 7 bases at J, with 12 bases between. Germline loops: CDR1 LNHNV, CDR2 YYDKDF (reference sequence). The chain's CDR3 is CATSGRLANEQFF. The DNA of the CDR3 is TGTGCCACCAGCGGCCGACTTGCTAATGAGCAGTTCTTC.

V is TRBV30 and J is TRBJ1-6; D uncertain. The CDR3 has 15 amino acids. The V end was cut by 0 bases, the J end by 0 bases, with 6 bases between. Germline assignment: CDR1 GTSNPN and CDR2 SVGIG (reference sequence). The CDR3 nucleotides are TGTGCCTGGAGTGTAGATAGCTCCTATAATTCACCCCTCCACTTT. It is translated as CAWSVDSSYNSPLHF.

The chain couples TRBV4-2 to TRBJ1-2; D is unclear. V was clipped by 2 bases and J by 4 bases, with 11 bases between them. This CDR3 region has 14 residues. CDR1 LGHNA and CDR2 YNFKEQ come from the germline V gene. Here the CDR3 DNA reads TGTGCCAGCAGCCAAATTGGCAGTATCTATGGCTACACCTTC. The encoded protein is CASSQIGSIYGYTF.

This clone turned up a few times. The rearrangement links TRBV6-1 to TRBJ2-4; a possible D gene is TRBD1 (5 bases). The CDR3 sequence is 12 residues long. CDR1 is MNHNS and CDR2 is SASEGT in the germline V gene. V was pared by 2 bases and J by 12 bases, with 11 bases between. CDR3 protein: CASSESRVGQYF. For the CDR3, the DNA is TGTGCCAGCAGTGAAAGCAGGGTCGGTCAGTACTTC.

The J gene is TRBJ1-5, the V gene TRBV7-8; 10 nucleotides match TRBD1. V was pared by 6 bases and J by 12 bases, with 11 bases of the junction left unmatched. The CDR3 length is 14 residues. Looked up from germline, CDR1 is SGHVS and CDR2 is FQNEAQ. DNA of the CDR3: TGTGCCAGCAGTCGGGACAGGGGAATCTACGGCCAGCATTTT. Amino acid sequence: CASSRDRGIYGQHF.

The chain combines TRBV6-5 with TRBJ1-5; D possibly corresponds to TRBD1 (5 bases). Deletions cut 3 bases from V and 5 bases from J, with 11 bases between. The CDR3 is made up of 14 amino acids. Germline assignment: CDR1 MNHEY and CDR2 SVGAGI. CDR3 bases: TGTGCCAGCAGTTATTTAGCAGGGCATCAGCCCCAGCATTTT. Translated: CASSYLAGHQPQHF.

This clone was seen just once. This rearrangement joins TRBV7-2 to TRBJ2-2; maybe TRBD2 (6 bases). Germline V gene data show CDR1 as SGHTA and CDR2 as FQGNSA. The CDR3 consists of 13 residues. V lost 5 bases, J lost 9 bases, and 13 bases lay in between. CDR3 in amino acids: CASSTRESWELFF. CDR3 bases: TGTGCCAGCAGCACACGGGAGAGTTGGGAGCTGTTTTTT.

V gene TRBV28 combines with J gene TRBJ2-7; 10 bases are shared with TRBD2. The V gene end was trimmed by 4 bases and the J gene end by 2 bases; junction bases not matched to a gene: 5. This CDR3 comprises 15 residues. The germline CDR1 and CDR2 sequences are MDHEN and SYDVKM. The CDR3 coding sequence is TGTGCCAGCAGTTCCTTTAGCGGGAGGCCCTACGAGCAGTACTTC. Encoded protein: CASSSFSGRPYEQYF.

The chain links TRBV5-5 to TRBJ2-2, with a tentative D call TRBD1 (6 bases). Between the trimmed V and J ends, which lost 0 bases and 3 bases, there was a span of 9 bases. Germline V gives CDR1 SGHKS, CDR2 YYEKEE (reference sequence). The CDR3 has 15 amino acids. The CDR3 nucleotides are TGTGCCAGCAGCTTGGGAACAGGGTACACCGGGGAGCTGTTTTTT. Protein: CASSLGTGYTGELFF.